This T cell receptor beta chain is drawn from a study of identical twins. V was pared by 0 bases and J by 6 bases, with 13 bases between. Per germline, CDR1 SGHRS and CDR2 YFSETQ. This CDR3 has 14 residues. TCRdb reanalysed the 5' RACE reads using MiXCR and keeps one entry per CDR3 protein. The sample has about 570,000 distinct CDR3 sequences, 9.5% to 10% seen once; the top ten hold roughly 3.2%. These data were also filed under a second study, of yellow fever vaccine responses in identical twins.

J is TRBJ2-7 and V is TRBV5-1; D gene ambiguous. The receptor was isolated from a woman under 30 in good health. Sequencing was done on a sample of PBMCs. CDR3 sequence: CASSLEGVGGEQYF. CDR3 in DNA: TGCGCCAGCAGCTTGGAGGGTGTGGGTGGCGAGCAGTACTTC.